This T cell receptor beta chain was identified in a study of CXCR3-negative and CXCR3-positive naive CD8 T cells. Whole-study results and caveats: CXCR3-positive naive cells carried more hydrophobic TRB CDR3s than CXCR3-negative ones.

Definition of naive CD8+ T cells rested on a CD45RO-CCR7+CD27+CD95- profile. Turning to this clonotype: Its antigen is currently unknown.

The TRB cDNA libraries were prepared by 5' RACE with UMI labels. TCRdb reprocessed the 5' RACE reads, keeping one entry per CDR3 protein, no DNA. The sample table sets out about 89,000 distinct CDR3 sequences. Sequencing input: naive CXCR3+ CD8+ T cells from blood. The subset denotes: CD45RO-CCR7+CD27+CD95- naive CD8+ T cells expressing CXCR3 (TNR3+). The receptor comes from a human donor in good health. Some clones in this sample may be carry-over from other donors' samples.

The CDR3 sequence is CASRRGWSSGTDTQYF. The chain links TRBV6-2 or TRBV6-3 to TRBJ2-3. This CDR3 region has 16 residues. The germline gives CDR1 MNHEY, CDR2 SVGEGT.